The source of this T cell receptor (beta chain) is a study of blood T cell repertoires in COVID-19. Overall study context: Some COVID-19 samples were acute and others convalescent; all came from the United States, Italy and Spain. PBMCs, B-cell-depleted T cells, or T cells provided the cDNA or gDNA that made up the material.

The length of the CDR3 is 16 residues. The germline gives CDR1 SEHNR, CDR2 FQNEAQ (reference sequence). V shed 5 bases, J shed 9 bases, and the junction held 11 bases outside the gene matches. Per the study methods: From reference gene primer amplification, estimates of nucleated cell counts were derived. The protocol was immunoSEQ multiplex PCR, while the TCRdb copy is restricted to in-frame clones and leaves out a portion. V and J calls and clone size follow that table, whereas D and trimming were derived from the DNA. The table includes roughly 180,000 clones, more than 80% detected once. What was sequenced was peripheral blood. The receptor was isolated from a woman aged 55-69 years with acute or convalescent COVID-19. The chain has TRBV7-9 and TRBJ2-1, with 12 bases that match TRBD2. The CDR3 protein is CASSHSASGRVGEQFF. The CDR3, as DNA: TGTGCCAGCAGCCACTCCGCTAGCGGGAGGGTGGGTGAGCAGTTCTTC.